The rows below give T cell receptor beta chains drawn from one sample of a study of T cell responses to AZD1222 COVID-19 vaccine. Clones were sequenced by immunoSEQ multiplex PCR, and TCRdb holds only the in-frame ones, with some missing. The sample consists of about 150,000 clones, 80% to 90% of them appearing once. The source material was peripheral blood, sampled on day 0 of AZD1222 vaccination. The source is an adult in good health. The CDR3 runs from the conserved cysteine through the conserved F or W. A D gene is named only where the DNA matches it firmly. A row's size may be missing; if present it is once, few, many or a size class.

CASSLPTRRYQPQHF	TGTGCCAGCAGTTTACCCACCAGGCGGTATCAGCCCCAGCATTTT	.	TRBJ1-5	15	.	TRBV28
CASSRPAGSGNTIYF	TGTGCCAGCAGCCGCCCGGCGGGCTCTGGAAACACCATATATTTT	.	TRBJ1-3	15	.	TRBV6-2/TRBV6-3
CASSLSVNYGYTF	TGTGCCAGCAGCTTGTCTGTGAACTATGGCTACACCTTC	.	TRBJ1-2	13	.	TRBV7-3
CASSRGTAGSNQPQHF	TGTGCCAGCAGCCGAGGGACAGCCGGTAGCAATCAGCCCCAGCATTTT	.	TRBJ1-5	16	TRBD1	TRBV4-2
CATATPNTEAFF	TGTGCCACCGCAACCCCGAACACTGAAGCTTTCTTT	once	TRBJ1-1	12	.	TRBV15
CASSSGLAGLDPEQYF	TGTGCCAGCAGCTCCGGACTAGCGGGCCTTGACCCCGAGCAGTACTTC	.	TRBJ2-7	16	TRBD2	TRBV5-4
CASSLGPDGPFF	TGTGCCAGCAGCCTCGGTCCAGATGGGCCTTTCTTT	.	TRBJ1-1	12	.	TRBV11-2
CASSLLPGTGAEKLFF	TGCGCCAGCAGCTTGTTACCCGGGACAGGGGCTGAAAAACTGTTTTTT	.	TRBJ1-4	16	TRBD1	TRBV5-1
CASSQEGLGGYEQYF	TGTGCCAGCAGCCAAGAGGGTCTCGGAGGCTACGAGCAGTACTTC	.	TRBJ2-7	15	.	TRBV3-1/TRBV3-2
CASSFLGLANTGELFF	TGTGCCAGCAGCTTTTTGGGGCTAGCGAACACCGGGGAGCTGTTTTTT	.	TRBJ2-2	16	.	TRBV7-3